This TCR beta chain comes out of a study of cytomegalovirus exposure and HLA in healthy donors. Though nominally healthy at sampling, donors likely had unrecorded immune exposures. 60 Vbeta and 13 Jbeta primers were used in PCR. Only in-frame clones appear in the TCRdb table, and some are missing; sequencing was by immunoSEQ multiplex PCR. The sample includes over 100,000 clones, around 86% seen only once; the top ten take 2.2%. The table lists this clone with a count of one. Germline V gives CDR1 MDHEN, CDR2 SYDVKM. This CDR3 has 15 amino acids. The sequenced material came from PBMCs. This receptor was identified in a woman aged 25 to 39 in good health and CMV-seronegative. The V gene is TRBV28, the J gene TRBJ2-5; TRBD2 matches 8 bases. The DNA end is a closer match to TRBJ2-7, so the J assignment may be wrong. The CDR3 loop reads CASSLLGLVSGEQYF. CDR3 DNA: TGTGCCAGCAGTTTATTGGGACTAGTGTCTGGCGAGCAGTACTTC.